The next 11 T cell receptor beta chains were all read from a single sample in a study of graft-versus-host responses after intestinal transplantation. Here immunoSEQ multiplex PCR was the method, and the copy in TCRdb shows in-frame clones only, minus some. The repertoire holds 10,000 to 15,000 clones, with around 30% as singletons. Investigators plated around 200,000 CFSE-labeled responder cells together with around 200,000 irradiated stimulator cells labeled with violet dye. Sequences were derived from alloreactive CD8+ T cells from a mixed lymphocyte reaction culture, sampled before intestinal transplant. The subset here: CFSE-low proliferating T cells sorted from approximately 6-day pre-transplant mixed lymphocyte reaction (GvH or HvG direction). The source of these receptors is a human patient who received an intestinal transplant.

CDR3 coding DNA: TGCAGCGTTGAAGATGCCGATGAGCAGTTCTTC. Its protein is CSVEDADEQFF. The rearrangement uses TRBV29-1 and TRBJ2-1; unclear D gene. CDR1 SQVTM and CDR2 ANQGSEA come from the germline V gene. This CDR3 comprises 11 residues. Deletions cut 0 bases from V and 8 bases from J, with 5 bases between.

V usage is TRBV2 and J usage is TRBJ2-7, with TRBD2 identical over 7 bases. The V and J ends lost 5 bases and 6 bases, in that order; junction bases with no gene match: 13. From germline, CDR1 is SNHLY and CDR2 FYNNEI. CDR3 length: 15 residues. The CDR3 DNA follows: TGTGCCAGCAGTACGGGACTATCAGCATCAGTCGAGCAGTACTTC. It yields the protein CASSTGLSASVEQYF. Drawing the rest from reference TRBV2 and TRBJ2-7, the complete variable domain is EPEVTQTPSHQVTQMGQEVILRCVPISNHLYFYWYRQILGQKVEFLVSFYNNEISEKSEIFDDQFSVERPDGSNFTLKIRSTKLEDSAMYFCASSTGLSASVEQYFGPGTRLTVT.

This clone was observed a handful of times. This chain connects TRBV19 to TRBJ2-2, with 12 bases that match TRBD2. The CDR3 length is 17 residues. In germline, CDR1 is LNHDA, CDR2 SQIVND (reference sequence). V shed 8 bases and J 2 bases; nucleotides not matched to a gene: 9. DNA for the CDR3: TGTGCCAGTCGTCTGACTAGCGGGGGACCCAACACCGGGGAGCTGTTTTTT. This encodes CASRLTSGGPNTGELFF.

The chain uses TRBV6-1 and TRBJ1-1; possibly TRBD1 for D (6 bases). V was shortened by 8 bases and J by 4 bases, with 17 bases between the two germline ends. Germline CDR1 and CDR2: MNHNS and SASEGT. CDR3 length equals 14 residues. The CDR3 DNA follows: TGTGCCAGCGACCCCACAGGGTATAGCACTGAAGCTTTCTTT. Protein: CASDPTGYSTEAFF.

The rearrangement joins TRBV7-9 to TRBJ1-2; perhaps TRBD1 as D (5 bases). The V gene lost 2 bases and the J gene lost 3 bases, with 22 bases spanning the gap. The CDR3 is 18 residues long. Germline V gene lookup returns CDR1 SEHNR and CDR2 FQNEAQ (reference sequence). Written as DNA, the CDR3 is TGTGCCAGCAGCTTAATCCAGGGAGATTTTAAGAGGGACTATGGCTACACCTTC. It encodes CASSLIQGDFKRDYGYTF.

By its share, this clone is medium-sized. The chain employs TRBV5-4 and TRBJ2-7, with 10 bases aligning to TRBD2. Germline V gene sequence: CDR1 SGHNT, CDR2 YYREEE (reference sequence). Germline trimming cut 0 bases from V and 1 base from J; bases unmatched to any gene: 7. This CDR3 comprises 17 residues. CDR3: CASSLVASGGPSYEQYF. In DNA form, the CDR3 reads TGTGCCAGCAGCTTGGTGGCTAGCGGGGGCCCTTCCTACGAGCAGTACTTC.

The gene calls are TRBV7-9 and TRBJ1-5, with a possible D match to TRBD1 (6 bases). The CDR3 contains 14 residues. V lost 1 base, J lost 4 bases, and 8 bases lay in between. Germline CDR1 SEHNR, CDR2 FQNEAQ (reference sequence). The CDR3 DNA reads TGTGCCAGCAGCTTAGGAGGGACAAATCAGCCCCAGCATTTT. Encoded protein: CASSLGGTNQPQHF.

The genes are TRBV30 and TRBJ1-4, with D possibly TRBD1 on 5 matching bases. The germline gives CDR1 GTSNPN, CDR2 SVGIG (reference sequence). The germline V and J ends were trimmed by 2 bases and 8 bases, with 21 bases remaining between them. The CDR3 loop spans 16 amino acids. CDR3 loop: CAWSWGGGIAGEKLFF. For the CDR3, the DNA is TGTGCCTGGAGTTGGGGCGGGGGGATCGCTGGCGAAAAACTGTTTTTT.

The chain joins TRBV27 to TRBJ2-3; a weak D match, TRBD1 (6 bases). V lost 5 bases and J lost 1, with 16 bases in between. CDR3 length: 16 amino acids. CDR1 is MNHEY and CDR2 is SMNVEV in the germline V gene (reference sequence). Here the CDR3 DNA reads TGTGCCAGCAGTAGCCCAGGGGAAAGGCGCACAGATACGCAGTATTTT. Translation: CASSSPGERRTDTQYF.

In this sample, this clone is medium-sized. The rearrangement uses TRBV28 and TRBJ2-3; no firm D call. The CDR3 totals 12 residues. Deletions cut 3 bases from V and 6 bases from J, with 7 bases between. Germline CDR1 and CDR2: MDHEN and SYDVKM. CDR3 loop: CASSFGQDTQYF. In DNA form, the CDR3 reads TGTGCCAGCAGTTTTGGCCAGGATACGCAGTATTTT.

The chain links TRBV5-1 to TRBJ2-1; TRBD2 matches at 15 bases. CDR1 and CDR2 from the germline V gene are SGHRS and YFSETQ. CDR3 size: 17 residues. V lost 4 bases to trimming and J lost 12 bases; unmatched junction nucleotides: 14. CDR3 bases: TGCGCCAGCAGCCGCGGACTAGCGGGAGGGAACAACTCACGGCAGTTCTTC. Amino acid sequence: CASSRGLAGGNNSRQFF.